What follows are 30 T cell receptor beta chains derived from one specimen sequenced in a study of T cell repertoires in cytomegalovirus infection. These receptors lack a known antigen. TCRdb fed the reads into MiXCR, producing one record per CDR3 protein. The top ten hold 11% to 15% of the sample, which has approximately 1,000,000 distinct CDR3 sequences, more than 25% seen once. The sequenced sample was cultured CD8+ T cells from PBMCs, obtained from culture after CMV antigen stimulation. These receptors all come from a human donor in good health (CMV status not recorded). Some clones in this sample may be carry-over from other donors' samples.

As regards this clonotype: Its ends do not fully match the called genes, so a read error is possible. The rearrangement links TRBV4-1 to TRBJ2-3, with D perhaps matching TRBD2 (5 bases). The CDR3 has 14 amino acids. CDR1 is MGHRA and CDR2 is YSYEKL in the germline V gene. The CDR3 is CASSQEERTDTQYF. In nucleotides, the CDR3 is TGTGCCAGCAGCCAAGAAGAGCGGACAGATACGCAGTATTTT.

V usage is TRBV2 and J usage is TRBJ1-1; 7 bases align to TRBD1. Germline lookup yields CDR1 SNHLY and CDR2 FYNNEI. V lost 3 bases, J lost 8 bases, and 3 bases stayed unmatched. The CDR3 extends over 12 amino acids. CDR3 DNA sequence: TGTGCCAGCAGTGAGCGGGGACAGGAAGCTTTCTTT. This sequence encodes CASSERGQEAFF.

This chain joins TRBV7-9 and TRBJ2-5; 8 bases match TRBD1. The CDR3 spans 17 residues. V dropped 4 bases and J dropped 3; count of bases not matched to a gene: 13. In germline, CDR1 is SEHNR, CDR2 FQNEAQ (reference sequence). CDR3 coding DNA: TGTGCCAGCAGCTCCCTTGTTACACAGGGGGTAGAAGAGACCCAGTACTTC. Residues: CASSSLVTQGVEETQYF. The entire variable domain, with the rest obtained from reference TRBV7-9 and TRBJ2-5, is as follows: DTGVSQNPRHKITKRGQNVTFRCDPISEHNRLYWYRQTLGQGPEFLTYFQNEAQLEKSRLLSDRFSAERPKGSFSTLEIQRTEQGDSAMYLCASSSLVTQGVEETQYFGPGTRLLVL.

This clonotype showed up just a few times. This rearrangement joins TRBV7-6 to TRBJ1-5; D gene uncertain. The CDR3 consists of 16 residues. Germline assignment: CDR1 SGHVS and CDR2 FNYEAQ. The ends were cut back, 1 base at V and 3 bases at J, with 13 bases in the middle. CDR3 in amino acids: CASSLVFQSFNQPQHF. In DNA, the CDR3 is TGTGCCAGCAGCTTAGTCTTCCAGTCTTTCAATCAGCCCCAGCATTTT. The full variable domain, its missing parts supplied by reference TRBV7-6 and TRBJ1-5, is GAGVSQSPRYKVTKRGQDVALRCDPISGHVSLYWYRQALGQGPEFLTYFNYEAQQDKSGLPNDRFSAERPEGSISTLTIQRTEQRDSAMYRCASSLVFQSFNQPQHFGDGTRLSIL.

The chain uses TRBV7-9 and TRBJ2-7, with a tentative D call TRBD1 (5 bases). From germline, CDR1 is SEHNR and CDR2 FQNEAQ (reference sequence). This CDR3 comprises 15 residues. V lost 1 base and J 0 bases, leaving 10 bases between the germline ends. As DNA, the CDR3 is TGTGCCAGCAGCTTAGTCCGACAGATCTCCTACGAGCAGTACTTC. Its translation is CASSLVRQISYEQYF.

This chain links TRBV24-1 with TRBJ1-2; no definite D call. CDR1 is KGHDR and CDR2 is SFDVKD in the germline V gene. The CDR3 covers 13 residues. Trimming took off 4 bases at V and 1 base at J, with 6 bases between the two ends. This chain's CDR3 is CATSDSDNYGYTF. As DNA, the CDR3 is TGTGCCACCAGTGACAGTGATAACTATGGCTACACCTTC.

The chain employs TRBV5-6 and TRBJ2-3, with D uncertain. Trimming removed 1 base from V and 4 bases from J, with 10 bases in between. The length of the CDR3 is 14 residues. Germline V lookup: CDR1 SGHDT, CDR2 YYEEEE. This CDR3 reads CASSLQATPDTQYF. The CDR3 nucleotides read TGTGCCAGCAGCTTGCAAGCGACCCCAGATACGCAGTATTTT.

The chain links TRBV5-6 to TRBJ1-1; D unclear. This CDR3 comprises 15 residues. Trimming left V 3 bases short and J 2 bases short, with 14 bases between. Germline CDR1 is SGHDT and CDR2 is YYEEEE. The CDR3 reads CASSSEEKLNTEAFF. Written as DNA, the CDR3 is TGTGCCAGCAGCTCCGAAGAGAAACTCAACACTGAAGCTTTCTTT.

The chain uses TRBV6-2 or TRBV6-3 and TRBJ2-5; 7 bases align to TRBD1. With 0 bases clipped from V and 3 bases from J, the junction kept 4 bases outside the gene matches. The germline V gene has CDR1 MNHEY and CDR2 SVGEGT. The CDR3 runs 15 residues. As DNA, the CDR3 is TGTGCCAGCAGTTACTCGAGTGACAGGGAAGAGACCCAGTACTTC. Encoded protein: CASSYSSDREETQYF.

In its sample, this clonotype was seen a few times. The chain combines TRBV7-2 with TRBJ1-5; D gene unclear. Germline CDR1 SGHTA, CDR2 FQGNSA. V was shortened by 0 bases and J by 0 bases, with 9 bases between the two germline ends. The CDR3 has 16 residues. The CDR3 coding sequence is TGTGCCAGCAGCTTAGCGGTTCCGGGTAGCAATCAGCCCCAGCATTTT. This gives the protein CASSLAVPGSNQPQHF.

The chain recombines TRBV3-1 with TRBJ2-1; 7 nucleotides match TRBD2. Germline lookup yields CDR1 LGHDT and CDR2 YNNKEL (reference sequence). The CDR3 length is 16 residues. V lost 2 bases, J lost 2 bases, and 6 bases stayed unmatched. CDR3 DNA sequence: TGTGCCAGCAGCCAATCAGGCGGGGGAACCTACAATGAGCAGTTCTTC. It yields the protein CASSQSGGGTYNEQFF.

This clonotype has more than one count but fewer than ten. V is TRBV15 and J is TRBJ2-7; D unclear. CDR3 length: 12 residues. The V gene's germline CDR1 is LNHNV and CDR2 YYDKDF (reference sequence). V lost 1 base and J lost 3, with 4 bases in between. The CDR3 reads CATSRGDYEQYF. In DNA, the CDR3 is TGTGCCACCAGCAGAGGGGACTACGAGCAGTACTTC.

The rearrangement uses TRBV5-6 and TRBJ2-5; 10 bases are shared with TRBD1. Trimming cost V 4 bases and J 5 bases; bases outside gene matches: 8. Per the germline V gene, CDR1 is SGHDT and CDR2 is YYEEEE. This CDR3 has 15 amino acids. CDR3 DNA sequence: TGTGCCAGCAGCCCCGGGACAGGGGTCGGGGAGACCCAGTACTTC. Amino acids: CASSPGTGVGETQYF.

J is TRBJ1-2 and V is TRBV16; 10 positions agree with TRBD1. CDR1 is KGHSY and CDR2 is FQNENV in the germline V gene. V lost 6 bases to trimming and J lost 10 bases; unmatched junction nucleotides: 8. The CDR3 is 13 amino acids. CDR3 coding DNA: TGTGCCAGCAGTACAGGACAGGGGGATGACTACACCTTC. Amino acids: CASSTGQGDDYTF.

Written as DNA, the CDR3 is TGTGCCAGCAGCCCCGAACCGCGACAGTCTTCAACTAATGAAAAACTGTTTTTT. Protein: CASSPEPRQSSTNEKLFF. The V and J genes are TRBV5-4 and TRBJ1-4; D may be TRBD1 (5 bases). The CDR3 runs to 18 residues. Per germline, CDR1 SGHNT and CDR2 YYREEE (reference sequence). V was cut by 4 bases and J by 0 bases, with 19 bases left in between. Full variable domain (remainder filled in from reference TRBV5-4 and TRBJ1-4): ETGVTQSPTHLIKTRGQQVTLRCSSQSGHNTVSWYQQALGQGPQFIFQYYREEENGRGNFPPRFSGLQFPNYSSELNVNALELDDSALYLCASSPEPRQSSTNEKLFFGSGTQLSVL.

This clonotype was seen a handful of times. This chain uses TRBV7-4 with TRBJ1-6, with D uncertain. CDR3 length: 12 amino acids. Germline CDR1 and CDR2: SGHVT and SQSDAQ. Trimming shortened V by 1 base and J by 11 bases, and 6 bases separated the two germline ends. This CDR3 reads CASSLGGTPLHF. In nucleotides, the CDR3 is TGTGCCAGCAGCTTAGGGGGTACACCCCTCCACTTT.

The chain uses TRBV7-4 and TRBJ2-1, with 10 bases that match TRBD2. The germline V gene has CDR1 SGHVT and CDR2 SQSDAQ. The V gene end was trimmed by 1 base and the J gene end by 13 bases; junction bases not matched to a gene: 13. The CDR3 runs 16 residues. DNA for the CDR3: TGTGCCAGCAGCTTAGGAGGTAGCGGGGGGTCTGCGGACCAGTTCTTC. Its translation is CASSLGGSGGSADQFF. The variable domain in full, with the rest retrieved from reference TRBV7-4 and TRBJ2-1, is GAGVSQSPRYKVAKRGRDVALRCDSISGHVTLYWYRQTLGQGSEVLTYSQSDAQRDKSGRPSGRFSAERPERSVSTLKIQRTEQGDSAVYLCASSLGGSGGSADQFFGPGTRLTVL.

This chain joins TRBV12-3 or TRBV12-4 and TRBJ1-1, with D possibly being TRBD1 (5 bases). V was cut by 6 bases and J by 6 bases, with 14 bases left in between. This CDR3 has 13 amino acids. The CDR3 DNA reads TGTGCCAGCAGCCCGGGGCCCACTGCTGAAGCTTTCTTT. It is translated as CASSPGPTAEAFF.

A few counts support this clonotype. The rearrangement joins TRBV7-6 to TRBJ1-5; D gene ambiguous. The CDR3 runs to 13 residues. V was cut by 5 bases and J by 5 bases, with 10 bases left in between. Germline V gene lookup returns CDR1 SGHVS and CDR2 FNYEAQ. CDR3: CASSPSYYQPQHF. As DNA, the CDR3 is TGTGCCAGCAGCCCCTCCTATTATCAGCCCCAGCATTTT.

The V gene is TRBV11-2, the J gene TRBJ1-1; D is perhaps TRBD1 (5 bases). The length of the CDR3 is 16 residues. Germline lookup yields CDR1 SGHAT and CDR2 FQNNGV. Trimming cost V 1 base and J 1 base, with 13 bases left between them. CDR3 sequence reads: CASSLVPGPWNTEAFF. The CDR3 coding sequence is TGTGCCAGCAGCTTAGTTCCGGGACCGTGGAACACTGAAGCTTTCTTT.

The chain joins TRBV19 to TRBJ2-2, with D unresolved. The CDR3 extends over 15 amino acids. V lost 3 bases, J lost 10 bases, and 18 bases lay in between. The germline V gene has CDR1 LNHDA and CDR2 SQIVND (reference sequence). This chain's CDR3 is CASSILVDGMSELFF. The CDR3 region has the DNA TGTGCCAGTAGTATTCTGGTTGATGGCATGTCGGAGCTGTTTTTT.

The chain employs TRBV9 and TRBJ1-6, with 9 bases identical to TRBD1. J was trimmed by 10 bases and V by 3 bases; bases with no gene match: 11. The CDR3 has 16 residues. Germline loops: CDR1 SGDLS, CDR2 YYNGEE. The CDR3 sequence is CASSGSGNRGRSPLHF. In DNA form, the CDR3 reads TGTGCCAGCAGCGGTTCGGGGAACAGGGGGCGGTCACCCCTCCACTTT.

This chain connects TRBV20-1 to TRBJ1-5; tentative D call: TRBD1 (5 bases). The V end was cut by 1 base, the J end by 4 bases, with 11 bases between. Germline values: CDR1 DFQATT, CDR2 SNEGSKA (reference sequence). The CDR3 runs to 14 residues. The CDR3 DNA reads as TGCAGTGCTAGAGTGGGGGGTTTAAATCAGCCCCAGCATTTT. Translating gives CSARVGGLNQPQHF.

This clonotype was observed at least ten times. The V and J genes are TRBV7-2 and TRBJ2-1, with 7 bases that match TRBD1. The CDR3 totals 15 residues. Germline V CDR1 and CDR2: SGHTA, FQGNSA. V shed 5 bases, J shed 3 bases, and the junction held 7 bases outside the gene matches. In nucleotides, the CDR3 is TGTGCCAGCAGCCTAGGGGACAGTTTCTACAATGAGCAGTTCTTC. Translating it yields CASSLGDSFYNEQFF. Full variable domain (outside the CDR3, taken from reference TRBV7-2 and TRBJ2-1): GAGVSQSPSNKVTEKGKDVELRCDPISGHTALYWYRQSLGQGLEFLIYFQGNSAPDKSGLPSDRFSAERTGGSVSTLTIQRTQQEDSAVYLCASSLGDSFYNEQFFGPGTRLTVL.

This clonotype turned up a few times. The chain has TRBV5-5 and TRBJ2-5; TRBD2 matches at 8 bases. Germline values: CDR1 SGHKS, CDR2 YYEKEE (reference sequence). Losses at the gene ends were 0 bases for V and 7 bases for J; bases not matched to a gene: 11. CDR3 length: 16 residues. CDR3 nucleotides: TGTGCCAGCAGCTTGGAGGGCGGGGGGCCCCCATCGACCCAGTACTTC. Its protein is CASSLEGGGPPSTQYF.

This clonotype has a handful of counts. This chain joins TRBV7-6 and TRBJ2-2; 8 bases fit TRBD1. V shed 5 bases, J shed 3 bases, and the junction held 5 bases outside the gene matches. Germline V gene sequence: CDR1 SGHVS, CDR2 FNYEAQ. The CDR3 runs 15 residues. For the CDR3, the DNA is TGTGCCAGCAGCACGGACAGGGCGGACACCGGGGAGCTGTTTTTT. This sequence encodes CASSTDRADTGELFF.

This clonotype was seen many times. This CDR3 reads CASSFGGMSNQPQHF. The CDR3, as DNA: TGTGCCAGCAGCTTCGGAGGGATGAGCAATCAGCCCCAGCATTTT. V gene TRBV7-2 combines with J gene TRBJ1-5; D is uncertain. The CDR3 runs 15 residues. The germline V gene has CDR1 SGHTA and CDR2 FQGNSA. Trimming pared 3 bases from V and 1 base from J, leaving 10 bases between.

The V call is TRBV20-1, the J call TRBJ2-1; 9 bases agree with TRBD1. J gave up 10 bases and V 3 bases, and 13 bases lay outside the gene matches. The germline V gene encodes CDR1 DFQATT and CDR2 SNEGSKA (reference sequence). This CDR3 comprises 15 residues. CDR3 amino acids: CSASPGQGGLYEQFF. CDR3 nucleotide sequence: TGCAGTGCTAGTCCGGGACAGGGCGGATTATACGAGCAGTTCTTC.

This clonotype was seen only a few times. As DNA, the CDR3 is TGTGCCAGCAGTTTACTTGGCAGCGCGAACACCGGGGAGCTGTTTTTT. Residues: CASSLLGSANTGELFF. The chain combines TRBV28 with TRBJ2-2; D is uncertain. V gave up 2 bases and J gave up 0 bases, with 10 bases separating them. CDR1 is MDHEN and CDR2 is SYDVKM in the germline V gene. The CDR3 consists of 16 residues.

The chain recombines TRBV3-1 with TRBJ2-3; D perhaps matches TRBD2 (6 bases). V gave up 1 base and J gave up 0 bases, with 20 bases separating them. The CDR3 covers 19 residues. Looked up from germline, CDR1 is LGHDT and CDR2 is YNNKEL (reference sequence). CDR3 sequence: CASSQARLVWRGSTDTQYF. The CDR3, as DNA: TGTGCCAGCAGCCAAGCGAGATTAGTCTGGCGGGGAAGCACAGATACGCAGTATTTT.